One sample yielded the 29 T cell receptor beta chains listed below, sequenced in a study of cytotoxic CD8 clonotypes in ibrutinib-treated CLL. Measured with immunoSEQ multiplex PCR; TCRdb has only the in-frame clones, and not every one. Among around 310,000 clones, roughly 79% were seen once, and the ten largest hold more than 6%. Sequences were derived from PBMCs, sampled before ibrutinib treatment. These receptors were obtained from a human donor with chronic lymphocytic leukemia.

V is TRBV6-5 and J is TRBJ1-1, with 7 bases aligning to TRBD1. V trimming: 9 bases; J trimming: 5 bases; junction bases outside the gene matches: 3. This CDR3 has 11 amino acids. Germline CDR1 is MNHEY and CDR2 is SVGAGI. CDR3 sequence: CASHRGTEAFF. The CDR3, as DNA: TGTGCCAGTCACAGGGGTACTGAAGCTTTCTTT.

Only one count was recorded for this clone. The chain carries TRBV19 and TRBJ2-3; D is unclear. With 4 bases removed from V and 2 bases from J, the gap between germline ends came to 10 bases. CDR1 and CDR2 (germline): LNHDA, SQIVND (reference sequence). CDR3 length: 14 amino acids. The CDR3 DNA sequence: TGTGCCAGTAGTAGTTGGTCCTTCACAGATACGCAGTATTTT. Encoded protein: CASSSWSFTDTQYF.

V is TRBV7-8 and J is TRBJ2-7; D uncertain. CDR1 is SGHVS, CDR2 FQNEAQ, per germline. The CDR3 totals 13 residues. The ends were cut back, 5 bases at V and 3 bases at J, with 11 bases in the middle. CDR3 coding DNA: TGTGCCAGCAGCCCCTACGGTCTCTACGAGCAGTACTTC. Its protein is CASSPYGLYEQYF.

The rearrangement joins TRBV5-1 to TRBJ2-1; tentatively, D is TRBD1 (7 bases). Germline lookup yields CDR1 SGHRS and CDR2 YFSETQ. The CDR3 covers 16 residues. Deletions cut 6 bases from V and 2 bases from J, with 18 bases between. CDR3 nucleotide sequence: TGCGCCAGCACCCCCAGGGGGGCCGGGCCCTACAATGAGCAGTTCTTC. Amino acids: CASTPRGAGPYNEQFF.

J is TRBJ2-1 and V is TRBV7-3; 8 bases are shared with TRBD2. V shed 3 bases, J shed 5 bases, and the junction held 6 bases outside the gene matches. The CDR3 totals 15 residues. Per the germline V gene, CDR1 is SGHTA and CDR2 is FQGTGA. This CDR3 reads CASSFLAGIHNEQFF. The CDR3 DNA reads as TGTGCCAGCAGCTTCTTAGCGGGAATCCACAATGAGCAGTTCTTC.

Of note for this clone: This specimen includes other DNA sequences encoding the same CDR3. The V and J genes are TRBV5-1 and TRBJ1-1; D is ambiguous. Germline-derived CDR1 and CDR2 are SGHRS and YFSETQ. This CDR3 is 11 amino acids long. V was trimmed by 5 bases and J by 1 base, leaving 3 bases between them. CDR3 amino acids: CASRENTEAFF. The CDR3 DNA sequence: TGCGCCAGCAGGGAGAACACTGAAGCTTTCTTT.

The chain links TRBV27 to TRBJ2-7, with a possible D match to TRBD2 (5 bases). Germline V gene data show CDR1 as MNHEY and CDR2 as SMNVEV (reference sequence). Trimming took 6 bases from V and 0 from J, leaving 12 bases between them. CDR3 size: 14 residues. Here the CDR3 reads CASSPLSGSYEQYF. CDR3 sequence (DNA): TGTGCCAGCAGCCCGTTAAGCGGCTCCTACGAGCAGTACTTC.

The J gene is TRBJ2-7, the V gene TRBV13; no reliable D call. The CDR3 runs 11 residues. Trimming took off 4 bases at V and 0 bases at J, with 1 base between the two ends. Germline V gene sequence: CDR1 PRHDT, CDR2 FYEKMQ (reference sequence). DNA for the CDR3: TGTGCCAGCAGCTACTCCTACGAGCAGTACTTC. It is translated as CASSYSYEQYF.

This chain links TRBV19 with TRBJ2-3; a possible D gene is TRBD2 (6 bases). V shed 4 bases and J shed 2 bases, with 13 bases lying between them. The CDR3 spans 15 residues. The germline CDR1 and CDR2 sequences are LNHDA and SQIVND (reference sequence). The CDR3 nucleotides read TGTGCCAGTAGTAGCGCGACTAGTTCCACAGATACGCAGTATTTT. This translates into CASSSATSSTDTQYF.

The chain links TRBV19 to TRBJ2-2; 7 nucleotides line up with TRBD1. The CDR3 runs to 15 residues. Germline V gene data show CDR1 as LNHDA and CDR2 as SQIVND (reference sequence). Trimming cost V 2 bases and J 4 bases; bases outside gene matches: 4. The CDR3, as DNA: TGTGCCAGTAGTATACTGAGGGGGCTCACCGGGGAGCTGTTTTTT. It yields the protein CASSILRGLTGELFF.

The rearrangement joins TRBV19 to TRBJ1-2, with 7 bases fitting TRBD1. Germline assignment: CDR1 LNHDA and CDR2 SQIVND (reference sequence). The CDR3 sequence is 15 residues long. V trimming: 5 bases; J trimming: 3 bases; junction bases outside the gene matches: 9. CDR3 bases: TGTGCCAGTAGTCCCACAGGGGCTCGATACTATGGCTACACCTTC. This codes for CASSPTGARYYGYTF.

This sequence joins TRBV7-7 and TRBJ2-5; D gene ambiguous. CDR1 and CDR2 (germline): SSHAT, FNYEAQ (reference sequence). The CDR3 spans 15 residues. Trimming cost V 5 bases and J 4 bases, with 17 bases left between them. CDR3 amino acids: CASSPRSMGGETQYF. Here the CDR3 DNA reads TGTGCCAGCAGCCCCCGTTCCATGGGCGGAGAGACCCAGTACTTC.

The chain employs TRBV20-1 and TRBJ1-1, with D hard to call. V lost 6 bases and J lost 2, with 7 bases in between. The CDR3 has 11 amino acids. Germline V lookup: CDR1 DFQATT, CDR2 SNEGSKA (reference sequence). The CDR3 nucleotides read TGCAGTGCAGAGGGAAACACTGAAGCTTTCTTT. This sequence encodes CSAEGNTEAFF.

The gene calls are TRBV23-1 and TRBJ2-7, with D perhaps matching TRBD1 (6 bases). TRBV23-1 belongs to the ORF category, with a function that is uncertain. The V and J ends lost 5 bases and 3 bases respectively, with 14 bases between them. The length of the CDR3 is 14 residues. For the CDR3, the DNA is TGCGCCAGCAGTACGGGACACATATACTACGAGCAGTACTTC. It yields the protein CASSTGHIYYEQYF.

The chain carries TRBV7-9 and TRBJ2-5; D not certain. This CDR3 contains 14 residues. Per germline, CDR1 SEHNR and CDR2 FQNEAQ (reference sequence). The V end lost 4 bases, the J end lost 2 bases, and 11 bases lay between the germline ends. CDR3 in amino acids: CASSSPIPQETQYF. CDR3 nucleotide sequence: TGTGCCAGCAGCTCCCCGATCCCGCAAGAGACCCAGTACTTC.

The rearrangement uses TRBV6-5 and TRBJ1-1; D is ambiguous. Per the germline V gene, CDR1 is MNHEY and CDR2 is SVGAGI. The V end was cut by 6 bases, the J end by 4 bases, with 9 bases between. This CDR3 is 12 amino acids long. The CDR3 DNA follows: TGTGCCAGCAGGACTCTTGGCACTGAAGCTTTCTTT. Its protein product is CASRTLGTEAFF.

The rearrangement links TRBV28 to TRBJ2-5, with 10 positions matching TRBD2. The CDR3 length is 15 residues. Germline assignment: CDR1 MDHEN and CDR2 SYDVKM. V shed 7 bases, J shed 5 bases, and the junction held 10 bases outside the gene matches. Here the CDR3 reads CASTTLAGVGETQYF. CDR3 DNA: TGTGCCAGCACCACGCTAGCGGGAGTCGGCGAGACCCAGTACTTC.

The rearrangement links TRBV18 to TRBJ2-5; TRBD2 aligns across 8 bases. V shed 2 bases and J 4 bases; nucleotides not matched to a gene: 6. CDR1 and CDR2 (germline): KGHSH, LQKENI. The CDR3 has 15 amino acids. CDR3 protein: CASSPNSGRGETQYF. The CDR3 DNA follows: TGTGCCAGCTCACCAAACAGCGGGAGAGGAGAGACCCAGTACTTC.

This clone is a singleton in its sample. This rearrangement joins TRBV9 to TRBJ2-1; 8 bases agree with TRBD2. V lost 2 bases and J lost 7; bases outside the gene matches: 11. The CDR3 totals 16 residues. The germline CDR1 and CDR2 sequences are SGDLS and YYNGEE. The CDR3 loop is CASSVYGRGTPNEQFF. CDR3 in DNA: TGTGCCAGCAGCGTGTACGGGAGGGGGACTCCTAATGAGCAGTTCTTC.

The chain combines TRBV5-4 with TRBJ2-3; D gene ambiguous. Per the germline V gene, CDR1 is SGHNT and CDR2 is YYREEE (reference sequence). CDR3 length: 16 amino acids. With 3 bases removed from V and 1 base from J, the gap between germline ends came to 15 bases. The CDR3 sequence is CASSSALHAGTDTQYF. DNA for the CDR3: TGTGCCAGCAGCTCGGCTCTTCATGCTGGCACAGATACGCAGTATTTT.

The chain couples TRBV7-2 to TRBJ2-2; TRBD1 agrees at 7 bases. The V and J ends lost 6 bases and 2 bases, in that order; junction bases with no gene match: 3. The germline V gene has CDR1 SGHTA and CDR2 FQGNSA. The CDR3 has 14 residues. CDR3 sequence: CASRRQGNTGELFF. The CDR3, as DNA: TGTGCCAGCAGGAGACAGGGAAACACCGGGGAGCTGTTTTTT.

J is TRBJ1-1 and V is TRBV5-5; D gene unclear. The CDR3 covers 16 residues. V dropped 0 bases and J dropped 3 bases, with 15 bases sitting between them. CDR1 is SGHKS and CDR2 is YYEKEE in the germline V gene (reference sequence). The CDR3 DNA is TGTGCCAGCAGCTTGGACGCGGCATGGGTCTACACTGAAGCTTTCTTT. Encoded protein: CASSLDAAWVYTEAFF.

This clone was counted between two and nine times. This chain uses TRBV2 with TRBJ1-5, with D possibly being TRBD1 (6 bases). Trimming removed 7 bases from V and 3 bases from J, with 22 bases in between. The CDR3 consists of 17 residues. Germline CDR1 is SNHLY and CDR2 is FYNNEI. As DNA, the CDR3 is TGTGCCAGCACGTTGCTTAGTACAGACAGGACCAATCAGCCCCAGCATTTT. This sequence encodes CASTLLSTDRTNQPQHF.

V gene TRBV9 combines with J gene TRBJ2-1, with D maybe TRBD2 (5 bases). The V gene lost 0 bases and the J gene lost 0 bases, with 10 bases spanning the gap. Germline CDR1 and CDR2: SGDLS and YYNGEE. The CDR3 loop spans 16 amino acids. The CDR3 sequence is CASSVAWGVSYNEQFF. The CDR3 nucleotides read TGTGCCAGCAGCGTAGCTTGGGGAGTCTCCTACAATGAGCAGTTCTTC. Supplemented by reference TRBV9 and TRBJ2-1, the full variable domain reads DSGVTQTPKHLITATGQRVTLRCSPRSGDLSVYWYQQSLDQGLQFLIQYYNGEERAKGNILERFSAQQFPDLHSELNLSSLELGDSALYFCASSVAWGVSYNEQFFGPGTRLTVL.

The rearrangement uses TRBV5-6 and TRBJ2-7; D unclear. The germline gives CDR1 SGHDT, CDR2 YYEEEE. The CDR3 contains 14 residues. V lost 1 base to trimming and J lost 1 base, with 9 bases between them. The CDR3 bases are TGTGCCAGCAGCTTGTCGGCGGTTTCCTACGAGCAGTACTTC. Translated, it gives CASSLSAVSYEQYF.

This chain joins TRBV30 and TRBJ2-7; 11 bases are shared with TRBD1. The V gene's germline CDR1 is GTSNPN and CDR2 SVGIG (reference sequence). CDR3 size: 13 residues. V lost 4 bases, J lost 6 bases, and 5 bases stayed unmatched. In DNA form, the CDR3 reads TGTGCCTGGAACCCCGGGACAGGGGGCGAGCAGTACTTC. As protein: CAWNPGTGGEQYF.

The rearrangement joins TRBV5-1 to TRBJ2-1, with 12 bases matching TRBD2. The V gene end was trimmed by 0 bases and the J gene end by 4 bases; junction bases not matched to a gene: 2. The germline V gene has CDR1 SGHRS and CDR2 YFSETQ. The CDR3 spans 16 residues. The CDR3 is CASSLGTSGMYNEQFF. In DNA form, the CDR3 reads TGCGCCAGCAGCTTGGGGACTAGCGGGATGTACAATGAGCAGTTCTTC.

The CDR3 DNA reads as TGTGCCAGCAGTGAATTTCGAATGGGCACCGGGGAGCTGTTTTTT. Protein product: CASSEFRMGTGELFF. The J gene is TRBJ2-2, the V gene TRBV6-1; D is undetermined. V was cut by 2 bases and J by 4 bases, with 11 bases left in between. The CDR3 consists of 15 residues. CDR1 is MNHNS and CDR2 is SASEGT in the germline V gene.

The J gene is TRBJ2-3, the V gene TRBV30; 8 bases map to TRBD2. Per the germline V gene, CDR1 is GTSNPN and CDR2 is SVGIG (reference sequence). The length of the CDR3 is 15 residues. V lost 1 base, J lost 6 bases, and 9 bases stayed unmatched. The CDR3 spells CAWSDSGAPPDTQYF. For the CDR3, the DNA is TGTGCCTGGAGTGATAGCGGGGCTCCTCCCGATACGCAGTATTTT.